The sequence of this T cell receptor (beta chain) was determined in a study of technical replicates of blood from a few donors. Here immunoSEQ multiplex PCR was the method, and the copy in TCRdb shows in-frame clones only, minus some. The top ten hold just over 3% of the sample, which has about 50,000 clones, roughly 96% seen once. The CDR3 is 14 amino acids. From germline, CDR1 is MNHNY and CDR2 SVGAGI (reference sequence). V lost 6 bases to trimming and J lost 9 bases; unmatched junction nucleotides: 7. The clonotype originates from a human donor in good health. Some clones in this sample may be carry-over from other donors' samples. The sequencing sample was made of PBMCs. The chain links TRBV6-6 to TRBJ1-6; 8 bases map to TRBD1. The CDR3 sequence: CASRPGGGGSPLHF. The CDR3 DNA sequence: TGTGCCAGCAGGCCAGGGGGCGGTGGTTCACCCCTCCACTTT.